The present T cell receptor (beta chain) was sequenced within a study of blood T cell repertoires in COVID-19. About the study: The study drew acute and convalescent COVID-19 samples from the United States, Italy and Spain. PBMCs, B-cell-depleted T cells, or T cells were the source of the cDNA or gDNA that made up the material.

In germline, CDR1 is SNHLY, CDR2 FYNNEI. Trimming pared 4 bases from V and 5 bases from J, leaving 6 bases between. This CDR3 region has 12 residues. Per the original methods: Reference gene primer amplification yielded estimated nucleated cell counts. Profiling relied on immunoSEQ multiplex PCR, and the TCRdb table lists in-frame clones only, not all of them. From that table come the V and J calls and clone size; the DNA was used to work out D and trimming. The sample contains 250,000 to 300,000 clones, approximately 80% of which appear only once. This chain joins TRBV2 and TRBJ1-5; D unclear. Sequenced sample: peripheral blood. This clonotype originated in an older woman with active or convalescent COVID-19. The CDR3 coding sequence is TGTGCCAGCAGTGTGAGTCATCAGCCCCAGCATTTT. Its protein product is CASSVSHQPQHF.